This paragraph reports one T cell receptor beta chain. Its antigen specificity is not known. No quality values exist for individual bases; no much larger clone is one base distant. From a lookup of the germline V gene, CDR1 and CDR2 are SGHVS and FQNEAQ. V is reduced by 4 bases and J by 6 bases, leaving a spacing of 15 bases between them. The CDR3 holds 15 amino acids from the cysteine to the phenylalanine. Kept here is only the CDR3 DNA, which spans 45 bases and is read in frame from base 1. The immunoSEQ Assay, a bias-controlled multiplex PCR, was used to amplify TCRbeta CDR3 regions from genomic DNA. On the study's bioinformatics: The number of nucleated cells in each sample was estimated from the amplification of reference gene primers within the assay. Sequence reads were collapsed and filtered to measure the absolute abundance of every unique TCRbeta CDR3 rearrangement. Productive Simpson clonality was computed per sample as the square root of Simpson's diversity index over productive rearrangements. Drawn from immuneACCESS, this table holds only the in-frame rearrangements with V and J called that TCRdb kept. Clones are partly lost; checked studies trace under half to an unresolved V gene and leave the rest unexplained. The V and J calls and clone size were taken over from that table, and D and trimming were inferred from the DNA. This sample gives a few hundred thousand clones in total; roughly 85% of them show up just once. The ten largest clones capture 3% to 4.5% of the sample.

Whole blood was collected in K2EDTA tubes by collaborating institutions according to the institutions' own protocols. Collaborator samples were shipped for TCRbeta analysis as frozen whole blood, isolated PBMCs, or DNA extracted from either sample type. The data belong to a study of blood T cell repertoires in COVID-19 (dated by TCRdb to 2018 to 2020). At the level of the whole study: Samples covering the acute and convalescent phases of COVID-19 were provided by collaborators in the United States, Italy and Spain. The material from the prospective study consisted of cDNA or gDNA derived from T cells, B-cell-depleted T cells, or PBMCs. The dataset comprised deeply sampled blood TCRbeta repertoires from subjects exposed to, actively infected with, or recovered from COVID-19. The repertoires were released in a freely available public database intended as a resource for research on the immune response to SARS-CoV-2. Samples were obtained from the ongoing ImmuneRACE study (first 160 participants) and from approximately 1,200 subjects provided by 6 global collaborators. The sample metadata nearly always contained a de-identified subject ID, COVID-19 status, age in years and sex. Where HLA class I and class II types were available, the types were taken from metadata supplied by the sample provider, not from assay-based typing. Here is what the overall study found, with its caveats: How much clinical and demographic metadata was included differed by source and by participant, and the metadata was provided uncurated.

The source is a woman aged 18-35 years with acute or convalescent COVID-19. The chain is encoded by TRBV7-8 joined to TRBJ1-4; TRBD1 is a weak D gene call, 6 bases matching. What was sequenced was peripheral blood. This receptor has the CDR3 CASSSLTGRHEKLFF. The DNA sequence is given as TGTGCCAGCAGCTCATTGACAGGACGGCATGAAAAACTGTTTTTT.